This TCR beta chain was identified during a study of spatial heterogeneity in lung cancer. Whole-study context: An average of more than ten raw reads was observed per unique TCR and UMI combination.

Every TCR cDNA molecule carried a tag that served as a unique molecular identifier. TCRdb ran MiXCR on the 5' RACE reads and lists one entry per CDR3 protein. Seen here are around 23,000 distinct CDR3 sequences, less than 3.5% observed once, and the top ten hold less than 35%. This CDR3 spans 13 amino acids. V lost 7 bases and J lost 4, with 14 bases in between. CDR1 MDHEN and CDR2 SYDVKM come from the germline V gene. This clonotype was seen repeatedly, ten times or more. Time point reported: sample taken at primary tumor resection. Researchers sequenced whole RNA taken from tumor, nontumor lung or frozen PBMC without sorting.

The chain couples TRBV28 to TRBJ2-7; possibly TRBD1 or TRBD2 for D (6 bases each). The clonotype comes from a female donor with early-stage non-small cell lung cancer. The sample consisted of PBMCs, taken at surgery. As DNA, the CDR3 is TGTGCCAGCAAACTAGGAGGGGGGTACGAGCAGTACTTC. Translated, it gives CASKLGGGYEQYF.